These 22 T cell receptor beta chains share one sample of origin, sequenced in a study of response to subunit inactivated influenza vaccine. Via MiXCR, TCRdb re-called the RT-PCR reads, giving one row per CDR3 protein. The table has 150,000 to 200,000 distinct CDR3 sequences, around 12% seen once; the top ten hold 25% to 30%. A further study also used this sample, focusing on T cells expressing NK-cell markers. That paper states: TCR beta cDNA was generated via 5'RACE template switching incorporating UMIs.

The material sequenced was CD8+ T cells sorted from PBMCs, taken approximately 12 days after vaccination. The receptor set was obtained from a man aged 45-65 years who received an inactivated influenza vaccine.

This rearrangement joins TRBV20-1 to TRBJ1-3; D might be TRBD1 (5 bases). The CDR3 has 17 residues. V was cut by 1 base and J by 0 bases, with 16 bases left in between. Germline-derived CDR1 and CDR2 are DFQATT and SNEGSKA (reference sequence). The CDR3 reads CSARAGQGDDSGNTIYF. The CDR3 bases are TGCAGTGCTAGAGCAGGCCAGGGAGATGACTCTGGAAACACCATATATTTT.

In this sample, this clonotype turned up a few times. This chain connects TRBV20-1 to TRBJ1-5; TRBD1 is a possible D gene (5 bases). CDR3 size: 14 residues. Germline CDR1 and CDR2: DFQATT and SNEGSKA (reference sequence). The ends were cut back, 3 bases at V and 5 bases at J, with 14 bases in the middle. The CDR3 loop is CSARQSGQYQPQHF. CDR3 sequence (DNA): TGCAGTGCTAGGCAATCAGGACAATATCAGCCCCAGCATTTT.

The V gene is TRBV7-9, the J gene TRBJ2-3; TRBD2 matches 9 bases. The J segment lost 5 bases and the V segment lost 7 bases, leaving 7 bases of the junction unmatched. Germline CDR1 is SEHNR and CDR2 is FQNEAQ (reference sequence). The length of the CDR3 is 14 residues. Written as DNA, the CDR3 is TGTGCCAGCACCTTTAGCGGGGGAATAGATACGCAGTATTTT. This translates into CASTFSGGIDTQYF.

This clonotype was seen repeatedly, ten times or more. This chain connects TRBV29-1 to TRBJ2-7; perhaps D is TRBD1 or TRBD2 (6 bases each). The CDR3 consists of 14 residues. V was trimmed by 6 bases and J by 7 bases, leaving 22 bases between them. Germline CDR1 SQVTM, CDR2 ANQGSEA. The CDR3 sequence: CSVTTGGAAFEQYF. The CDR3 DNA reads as TGCAGCGTAACGACCGGGGGCGCAGCCTTTGAGCAGTACTTC.

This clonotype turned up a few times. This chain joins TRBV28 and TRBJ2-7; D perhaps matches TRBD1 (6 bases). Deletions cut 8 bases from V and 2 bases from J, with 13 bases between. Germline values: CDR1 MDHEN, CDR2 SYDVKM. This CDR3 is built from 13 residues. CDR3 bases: TGTGCCAGCGGGGAGACAGGTACCTACGAGCAGTACTTC. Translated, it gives CASGETGTYEQYF.

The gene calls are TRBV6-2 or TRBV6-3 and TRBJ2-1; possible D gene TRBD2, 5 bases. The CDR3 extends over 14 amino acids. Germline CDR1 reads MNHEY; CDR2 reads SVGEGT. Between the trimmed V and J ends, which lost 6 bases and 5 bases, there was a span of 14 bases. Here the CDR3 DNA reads TGTGCCAGCAGCCCAATAGGACTCGACAATGAGCAGTTCTTC. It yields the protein CASSPIGLDNEQFF.

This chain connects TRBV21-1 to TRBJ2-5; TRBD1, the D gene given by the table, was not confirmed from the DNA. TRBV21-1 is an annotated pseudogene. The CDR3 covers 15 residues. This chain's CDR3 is CASSNRGGTQETQYF. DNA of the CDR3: TGTGCCAGCAGCAACAGAGGGGGAACCCAAGAGACCCAGTACTTC.

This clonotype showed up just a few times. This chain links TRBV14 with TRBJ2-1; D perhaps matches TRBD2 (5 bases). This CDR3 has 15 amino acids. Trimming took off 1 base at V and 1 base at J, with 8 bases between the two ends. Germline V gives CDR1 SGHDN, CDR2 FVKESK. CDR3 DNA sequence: TGTGCCAGCAGCCAAGTGCCGGGATCCTACAATGAGCAGTTCTTC. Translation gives CASSQVPGSYNEQFF. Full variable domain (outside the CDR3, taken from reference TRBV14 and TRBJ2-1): EAGVTQFPSHSVIEKGQTVTLRCDPISGHDNLYWYRRVMGKEIKFLLHFVKESKQDESGMPNNRFLAERTGGTYSTLKVQPAELEDSGVYFCASSQVPGSYNEQFFGPGTRLTVL.

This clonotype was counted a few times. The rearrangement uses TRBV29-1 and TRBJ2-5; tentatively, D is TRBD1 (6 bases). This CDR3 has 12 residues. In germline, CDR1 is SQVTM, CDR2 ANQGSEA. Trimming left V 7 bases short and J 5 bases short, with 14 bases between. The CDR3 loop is CSGDTHGETQYF. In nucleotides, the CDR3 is TGCAGCGGGGACACTCACGGGGAGACCCAGTACTTC. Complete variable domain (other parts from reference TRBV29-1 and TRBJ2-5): SAVISQKPSRDICQRGTSLTIQCQVDSQVTMMFWYRQQPGQSLTLIATANQGSEATYESGFVIDKFPISRPNLTFSTLTVSNMSPEDSSIYLCSGDTHGETQYFGPGTRLLVL.

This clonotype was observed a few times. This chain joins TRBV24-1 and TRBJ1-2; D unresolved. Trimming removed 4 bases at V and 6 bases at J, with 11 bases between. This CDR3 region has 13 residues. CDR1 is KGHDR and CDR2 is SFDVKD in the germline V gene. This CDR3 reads CATSDSGQDGYTF. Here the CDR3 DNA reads TGTGCCACCAGTGACTCCGGCCAGGATGGCTACACCTTC.

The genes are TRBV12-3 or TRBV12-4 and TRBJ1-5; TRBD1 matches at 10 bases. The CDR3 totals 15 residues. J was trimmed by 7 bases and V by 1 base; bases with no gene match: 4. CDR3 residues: CASSLGGTGVQPQHF. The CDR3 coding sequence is TGTGCCAGCAGTTTAGGCGGGACAGGGGTGCAGCCCCAGCATTTT.

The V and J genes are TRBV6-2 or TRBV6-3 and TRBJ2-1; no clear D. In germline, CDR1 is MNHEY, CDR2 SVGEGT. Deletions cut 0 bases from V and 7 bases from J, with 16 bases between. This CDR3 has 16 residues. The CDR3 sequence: CASSYSSLVLQNEQFF. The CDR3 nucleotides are TGTGCCAGCAGTTACTCGTCCCTGGTACTGCAGAATGAGCAGTTCTTC.

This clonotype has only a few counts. CDR3 nucleotide sequence: TGTGCCAGCAGCTTGGATTACGAGGGGAGACCTGAAGCTTTCTTT. It yields the protein CASSLDYEGRPEAFF. The gene calls are TRBV5-4 and TRBJ1-1, with D possibly matching TRBD1 (5 bases). Germline V gene lookup returns CDR1 SGHNT and CDR2 YYREEE (reference sequence). There are 15 residues in the CDR3. Trimming stripped 0 bases from V and 6 bases from J, with 15 bases between. The full variable domain, in which reference TRBV5-4 and TRBJ1-1 provide the parts outside the CDR3, is ETGVTQSPTHLIKTRGQQVTLRCSSQSGHNTVSWYQQALGQGPQFIFQYYREEENGRGNFPPRFSGLQFPNYSSELNVNALELDDSALYLCASSLDYEGRPEAFFGQGTRLTVV.

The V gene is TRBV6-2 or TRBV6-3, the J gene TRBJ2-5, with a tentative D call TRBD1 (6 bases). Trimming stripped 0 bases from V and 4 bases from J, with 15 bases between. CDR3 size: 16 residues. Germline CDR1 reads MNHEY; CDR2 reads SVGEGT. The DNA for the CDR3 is TGTGCCAGCAGTTACTCGATAATGGGGGCCGGAGAGACCCAGTACTTC. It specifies CASSYSIMGAGETQYF.

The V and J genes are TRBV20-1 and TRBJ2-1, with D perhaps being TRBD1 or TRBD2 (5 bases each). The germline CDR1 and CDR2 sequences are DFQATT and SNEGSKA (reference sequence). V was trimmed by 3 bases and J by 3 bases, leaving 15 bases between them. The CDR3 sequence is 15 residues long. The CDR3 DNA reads TGCAGTGCTAGGGGGGACCCCCTCGACTACAATGAGCAGTTCTTC. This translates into CSARGDPLDYNEQFF.

CDR3 protein: CASSPTSGIVTGELFF. In DNA, the CDR3 is TGTGCCAGCAGCCCAACTAGCGGAATCGTCACCGGGGAGCTGTTTTTT. V and J are TRBV7-9 and TRBJ2-2, with 8 bases identical to TRBD2. Trimming removed 5 bases from V and 4 bases from J; junction bases left unmatched: 9. Germline CDR1 is SEHNR and CDR2 is FQNEAQ (reference sequence). The CDR3 spans 16 residues.

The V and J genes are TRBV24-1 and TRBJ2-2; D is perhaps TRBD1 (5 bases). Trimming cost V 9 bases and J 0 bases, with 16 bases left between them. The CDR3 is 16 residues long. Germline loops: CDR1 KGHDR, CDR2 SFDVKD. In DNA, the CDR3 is TGTGCCACCGGGGCGCTGGCAGGGACGAACACCGGGGAGCTGTTTTTT. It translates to CATGALAGTNTGELFF.

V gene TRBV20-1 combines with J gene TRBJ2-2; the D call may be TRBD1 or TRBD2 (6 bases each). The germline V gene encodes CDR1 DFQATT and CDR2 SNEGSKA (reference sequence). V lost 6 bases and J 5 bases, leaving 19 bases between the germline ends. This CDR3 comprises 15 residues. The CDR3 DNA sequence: TGCAGTGCCATCCCCGGAGGGGGGACGACCGGGGAGCTGTTTTTT. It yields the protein CSAIPGGGTTGELFF.

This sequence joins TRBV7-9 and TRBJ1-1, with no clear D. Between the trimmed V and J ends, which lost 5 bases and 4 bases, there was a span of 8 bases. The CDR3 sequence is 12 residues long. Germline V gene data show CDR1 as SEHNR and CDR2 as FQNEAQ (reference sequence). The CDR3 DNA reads TGTGCCAGCAGCCCCGTTGGCACTGAAGCTTTCTTT. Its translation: CASSPVGTEAFF. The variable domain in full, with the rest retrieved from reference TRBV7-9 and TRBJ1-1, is DTGVSQNPRHKITKRGQNVTFRCDPISEHNRLYWYRQTLGQGPEFLTYFQNEAQLEKSRLLSDRFSAERPKGSFSTLEIQRTEQGDSAMYLCASSPVGTEAFFGQGTRLTVV.

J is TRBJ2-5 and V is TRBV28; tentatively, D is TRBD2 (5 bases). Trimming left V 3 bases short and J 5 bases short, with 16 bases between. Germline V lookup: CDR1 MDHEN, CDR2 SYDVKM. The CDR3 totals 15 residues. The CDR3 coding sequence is TGTGCCAGCAGTTTGCTACACTCGGGGTCGGAGACCCAGTACTTC. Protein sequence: CASSLLHSGSETQYF.

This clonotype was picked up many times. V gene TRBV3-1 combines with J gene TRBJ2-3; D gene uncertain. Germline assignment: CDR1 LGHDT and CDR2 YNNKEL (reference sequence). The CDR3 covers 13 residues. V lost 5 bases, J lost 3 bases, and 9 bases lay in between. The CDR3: CASSVVETDTQYF. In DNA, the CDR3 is TGTGCCAGCAGCGTTGTGGAAACAGATACGCAGTATTTT.

The CDR3 sequence: CASSFASGPPSYNEQFF. CDR3 in DNA: TGTGCCAGCAGTTTTGCCAGCGGACCCCCTTCCTACAATGAGCAGTTCTTC. The chain employs TRBV27 and TRBJ2-1; D possibly corresponds to TRBD2 (5 bases). V was shortened by 3 bases and J by 1 base, with 16 bases between the two germline ends. The CDR3 runs 17 residues. Germline CDR1 MNHEY, CDR2 SMNVEV (reference sequence).